A single sample is the source of the 30 T cell receptor beta chains below, sequenced in a study of cytomegalovirus exposure and HLA in healthy donors. 60 Vbeta and 13 Jbeta primers were used in PCR. TCRdb's copy holds only in-frame clones and misses some; the assay was immunoSEQ multiplex PCR. This sample has about 160,000 clones, with approximately 79% found just once. Source material: PBMCs. The receptor source for this set is a woman aged 45-65 years in good health and CMV-seropositive.

This chain uses TRBV19 with TRBJ1-2, with a tentative D call TRBD1 (6 bases). CDR1 and CDR2 (germline): LNHDA, SQIVND (reference sequence). The CDR3 totals 17 residues. Trimming stripped 6 bases from V and 4 bases from J, with 24 bases between. CDR3 protein: CASRGSARQVLIYGYTF. The CDR3 region has the DNA TGTGCCAGTAGGGGGTCAGCCCGACAGGTCCTAATCTATGGCTACACCTTC.

The genes are TRBV5-5 and TRBJ2-7; D may be TRBD1 (6 bases). Trimming removed 5 bases from V and 1 base from J, with 10 bases in between. The V gene's germline CDR1 is SGHKS and CDR2 YYEKEE (reference sequence). The CDR3 covers 13 residues. The CDR3 DNA is TGTGCCAGCAGACCTGGACAGTCCTACGAGCAGTACTTC. Translation: CASRPGQSYEQYF. Full variable domain (outside the CDR3, taken from reference TRBV5-5 and TRBJ2-7): DAGVTQSPTHLIKTRGQQVTLRCSPISGHKSVSWYQQVLGQGPQFIFQYYEKEERGRGNFPDRFSARQFPNYSSELNVNALLLGDSALYLCASRPGQSYEQYFGPGTRLTVT.

This clone turned up a few times. The V and J genes are TRBV6-5 and TRBJ1-6, with unresolved D. The V and J ends lost 8 bases and 9 bases respectively, with 11 bases between them. CDR1 is MNHEY and CDR2 is SVGAGI in the germline V gene. CDR3 size: 12 residues. As DNA, the CDR3 is TGTGCCAGCGGAGTCGGTGGTTCACCCCTCCACTTT. It codes for CASGVGGSPLHF.

The chain carries TRBV6-6 and TRBJ2-1; tentative D call: TRBD2 (6 bases). The V gene lost 2 bases and the J gene lost 8 bases, with 13 bases spanning the gap. Germline assignment: CDR1 MNHNY and CDR2 SVGAGI (reference sequence). There are 14 residues in the CDR3. CDR3 region: CASSYLGAGHEQFF. The CDR3 coding sequence is TGTGCCAGCAGTTACCTCGGGGCGGGGCATGAGCAGTTCTTC.

The chain has TRBV7-2 and TRBJ1-5; the match to TRBD1 covers 7 bases. After removal of 0 bases from V and 4 bases from J, the junction contained 3 bases not matched to a gene. This CDR3 has 15 amino acids. The germline gives CDR1 SGHTA, CDR2 FQGNSA. The CDR3 here is CASSLAPGGNQPQHF. In nucleotides, the CDR3 is TGTGCCAGCAGCTTAGCACCAGGGGGTAATCAGCCCCAGCATTTT.

This clone was seen a single time. The chain joins TRBV7-8 to TRBJ1-1; TRBD1 matches 7 bases. The germline CDR1 and CDR2 sequences are SGHVS and FQNEAQ. The J segment lost 7 bases and the V segment lost 5 bases, leaving 13 bases of the junction unmatched. This CDR3 is 15 amino acids long. CDR3 sequence: CASSLQGRGVVEAFF. In DNA form, the CDR3 reads TGTGCCAGCAGCCTACAGGGGCGAGGGGTTGTTGAAGCTTTCTTT.

CDR3 sequence: CASREGTLFF. CDR3 in DNA: TGTGCCAGCAGGGAGGGGACTTTGTTCTTT. The rearrangement uses TRBV7-2 and TRBJ1-1, with D possibly matching TRBD1 (5 bases). Germline values: CDR1 SGHTA, CDR2 FQGNSA. This CDR3 has 10 amino acids. Trimming pared 6 bases from V and 14 bases from J, leaving 13 bases between.

The V gene is TRBV28, the J gene TRBJ2-3; 9 positions agree with TRBD1. The CDR3 runs to 15 residues. Germline V gene sequence: CDR1 MDHEN, CDR2 SYDVKM. V was clipped by 6 bases and J by 5 bases; unmatched bases: 9. This CDR3 reads CASRRQGGLRDTQYF. In DNA form, the CDR3 reads TGTGCCAGCAGGCGACAGGGGGGGTTACGAGATACGCAGTATTTT.

Only one count was recorded for this clone. The chain links TRBV27 to TRBJ2-5, with D possibly TRBD2 on 6 matching bases. This CDR3 has 13 residues. Per the germline V gene, CDR1 is MNHEY and CDR2 is SMNVEV (reference sequence). Trimming removed 6 bases from V and 5 bases from J, with 13 bases in between. As DNA, the CDR3 is TGTGCCAGCAGCAGTCGGGGGTTCGAGACCCAGTACTTC. Its translation: CASSSRGFETQYF.

The chain uses TRBV28 and TRBJ2-7, with 10 bases lining up with TRBD2. Germline V lookup: CDR1 MDHEN, CDR2 SYDVKM. CDR3 length equals 14 residues. V shed 7 bases, J shed 4 bases, and the junction held 7 bases outside the gene matches. CDR3 DNA: TGTGCCAGCACCTATAGCGGGGGGAAATACGAGCAGTACTTC. Protein sequence: CASTYSGGKYEQYF.

J is TRBJ2-2 and V is TRBV7-9; TRBD2 matches at 10 bases. Trimming at V came to 5 bases and at J to 5 bases, leaving 2 bases not matched to a gene. This CDR3 is 14 amino acids long. Germline V gene lookup returns CDR1 SEHNR and CDR2 FQNEAQ (reference sequence). The CDR3 protein is CASSLSGGTGELFF. The CDR3 bases are TGTGCCAGCAGCCTTAGCGGGGGGACCGGGGAGCTGTTTTTT.

This chain uses TRBV6-5 with TRBJ2-3; D remains unclear. V gave up 4 bases and J gave up 4 bases, with 15 bases separating them. The CDR3 consists of 15 residues. CDR1 and CDR2 (germline): MNHEY, SVGAGI. CDR3 DNA: TGTGCCAGCAGTTCCCCACCGGTACGCGCAGATACGCAGTATTTT. This encodes CASSSPPVRADTQYF.

The genes are TRBV2 and TRBJ1-2; the D gene is possibly TRBD1 (5 bases). Germline-derived CDR1 and CDR2 are SNHLY and FYNNEI. The CDR3 has 12 residues. V lost 6 bases and J 0 bases, leaving 5 bases between the germline ends. As DNA, the CDR3 is TGTGCCAGCAGAGGGGCTAACTATGGCTACACCTTC. Translated, it gives CASRGANYGYTF.

The chain joins TRBV28 to TRBJ2-2; 8 bases are a match to TRBD1. This CDR3 is built from 13 residues. V was clipped by 8 bases and J by 6 bases; unmatched bases: 5. The germline gives CDR1 MDHEN, CDR2 SYDVKM. CDR3 DNA sequence: TGTGCCAGCCGAACAGGGGGGTCCGGGGAGCTGTTTTTT. Translation: CASRTGGSGELFF.

The chain has TRBV15 and TRBJ2-3; 7 positions agree with TRBD2. V dropped 3 bases and J dropped 6; count of bases not matched to a gene: 9. The length of the CDR3 is 15 residues. Germline-derived CDR1 and CDR2 are LNHNV and YYDKDF (reference sequence). The CDR3 nucleotides read TGTGCCACCAGCAGCCCCGGGGGGTCAGCTGATACGCAGTATTTT. It codes for CATSSPGGSADTQYF.

This chain connects TRBV4-1 to TRBJ2-7; tentative D call: TRBD2 (5 bases). V was shortened by 0 bases and J by 2 bases, with 14 bases between the two germline ends. CDR3 length: 16 amino acids. Germline V lookup: CDR1 MGHRA, CDR2 YSYEKL. CDR3 DNA sequence: TGCGCCAGCAGCCAAGATTCCCTTACCGGGACCTACGAGCAGTACTTC. This codes for CASSQDSLTGTYEQYF.

The rearrangement joins TRBV28 to TRBJ2-7; 7 bases match TRBD2. Germline V gene lookup returns CDR1 MDHEN and CDR2 SYDVKM. V lost 6 bases, J lost 3 bases, and 8 bases stayed unmatched. The CDR3 totals 14 residues. As DNA, the CDR3 is TGTGCCAGCAGCCGAGCGGGATTTAGCTACGAGCAGTACTTC. It is translated as CASSRAGFSYEQYF.

This clone has a single count. The chain couples TRBV19 to TRBJ1-4; 10 bases are a match to TRBD1. Germline CDR1 LNHDA, CDR2 SQIVND (reference sequence). The CDR3 sequence is 16 residues long. V shed 8 bases, J shed 6 bases, and the junction held 12 bases outside the gene matches. The chain's CDR3 is CASRDRGIVPDEKLFF. Written as DNA, the CDR3 is TGTGCCAGTCGGGACAGGGGTATCGTGCCGGATGAAAAACTGTTTTTT.

The chain links TRBV9 to TRBJ2-1, with 8 bases that match TRBD2. Trimming cost V 0 bases and J 9 bases; bases outside gene matches: 8. The CDR3 contains 15 residues. CDR1 is SGDLS, CDR2 YYNGEE, per germline. The CDR3 bases are TGTGCCAGCAGCGTAGGTCCGGGGGGGCCTAGTGAGCAGTTCTTC. As protein: CASSVGPGGPSEQFF.

This chain uses TRBV2 with TRBJ2-5, with 8 positions matching TRBD1. Germline CDR1 and CDR2: SNHLY and FYNNEI. The CDR3 totals 13 residues. J gave up 1 base and V 8 bases, and 3 bases lay outside the gene matches. DNA for the CDR3: TGTGCCAGCGGACAGGGCCGCCAAGAGACCCAGTACTTC. It yields the protein CASGQGRQETQYF. The complete variable domain, with remaining parts taken from reference TRBV2 and TRBJ2-5, reads EPEVTQTPSHQVTQMGQEVILRCVPISNHLYFYWYRQILGQKVEFLVSFYNNEISEKSEIFDDQFSVERPDGSNFTLKIRSTKLEDSAMYFCASGQGRQETQYFGPGTRLLVL.

V and J are TRBV30 and TRBJ2-7; TRBD2 agrees at 9 bases. CDR3 length equals 15 residues. Germline CDR1 GTSNPN, CDR2 SVGIG (reference sequence). The J segment lost 1 base and the V segment lost 0 bases, leaving 4 bases of the junction unmatched. Written as DNA, the CDR3 is TGTGCCTGGAGTGTTTATAGCGGGAGATCCTACGAGCAGTACTTC. Encoded protein: CAWSVYSGRSYEQYF.

The V gene is TRBV2, the J gene TRBJ2-7, with 14 bases matching TRBD2. V was pared by 4 bases and J by 7 bases, with 6 bases of the junction left unmatched. CDR1 is SNHLY, CDR2 FYNNEI, per germline. CDR3 length: 15 amino acids. CDR3 in DNA: TGTGCCAGCAGTGCCCGACTAGCGGGGGGGCGTGAGCAGTACTTC. It yields the protein CASSARLAGGREQYF.

The J gene is TRBJ2-7, the V gene TRBV7-2; maybe TRBD2 (5 bases). CDR3 length equals 17 residues. Germline V gene data show CDR1 as SGHTA and CDR2 as FQGNSA. V lost 5 bases, J lost 4 bases, and 24 bases lay in between. This CDR3 reads CASSPTTLSGGKYEQYF. CDR3 nucleotide sequence: TGTGCCAGCAGCCCTACTACGTTGAGCGGAGGAAAGTACGAGCAGTACTTC.

The chain joins TRBV27 to TRBJ2-1; 8 positions match TRBD2. Germline CDR1 reads MNHEY; CDR2 reads SMNVEV (reference sequence). Trimming cost V 0 bases and J 8 bases; bases outside gene matches: 9. CDR3 size: 16 residues. The CDR3 is CASSLSMAGGGDEQFF. CDR3 DNA: TGTGCCAGCAGTTTATCGATGGCGGGAGGAGGCGATGAGCAGTTCTTC.

V and J are TRBV7-2 and TRBJ2-3; no definite D call. Germline CDR1 is SGHTA and CDR2 is FQGNSA. Trimming pared 5 bases from V and 2 bases from J, leaving 8 bases between. This CDR3 has 13 residues. The CDR3 reads CASSPGSTDTQYF. CDR3 coding DNA: TGTGCCAGCAGCCCCGGGTCCACAGATACGCAGTATTTT.

The chain uses TRBV6-5 and TRBJ1-2, with 10 nucleotides matching TRBD1. The CDR3 has 14 residues. The ends lost 5 bases at V and 3 bases at J; junction bases unmatched: 3. Germline V CDR1 and CDR2: MNHEY, SVGAGI. In nucleotides, the CDR3 is TGTGCCAGCAGTAGACAGGGGGCGGACTATGGCTACACCTTC. It encodes CASSRQGADYGYTF.

The chain recombines TRBV19 with TRBJ1-1, with a possible D match to TRBD1 (6 bases). The germline CDR1 and CDR2 sequences are LNHDA and SQIVND (reference sequence). With 7 bases removed from V and 4 bases from J, the gap between germline ends came to 10 bases. CDR3 length: 12 residues. The CDR3 DNA reads TGTGCCAGTAACCAGGGGAGCACTGAAGCTTTCTTT. Its translation is CASNQGSTEAFF.

The chain couples TRBV27 to TRBJ1-2; a possible D gene is TRBD1 (6 bases). The germline gives CDR1 MNHEY, CDR2 SMNVEV (reference sequence). CDR3 size: 13 residues. V was pared by 6 bases and J by 7 bases, with 15 bases between. This CDR3 reads CASRSRGSGGYTF. The CDR3 coding sequence is TGTGCCAGCAGATCTAGGGGGTCGGGTGGCTACACCTTC.

CDR3: CASSPGRGEAETQYF. The CDR3 DNA reads TGCGCCAGCAGCCCGGGGCGGGGAGAGGCTGAGACCCAGTACTTC. The chain uses TRBV5-1 and TRBJ2-5; D is perhaps TRBD2 (6 bases). The CDR3 contains 15 residues. Deletions cut 4 bases from V and 5 bases from J, with 18 bases between. Looked up from germline, CDR1 is SGHRS and CDR2 is YFSETQ.

V is TRBV28 and J is TRBJ1-2; 7 positions match TRBD1. This CDR3 comprises 13 residues. J was trimmed by 3 bases and V by 7 bases; bases with no gene match: 5. Looked up from germline, CDR1 is MDHEN and CDR2 is SYDVKM. As DNA, the CDR3 is TGTGCCAGCACTCGACAGGGAGACTATGGCTACACCTTC. Amino acid sequence: CASTRQGDYGYTF.